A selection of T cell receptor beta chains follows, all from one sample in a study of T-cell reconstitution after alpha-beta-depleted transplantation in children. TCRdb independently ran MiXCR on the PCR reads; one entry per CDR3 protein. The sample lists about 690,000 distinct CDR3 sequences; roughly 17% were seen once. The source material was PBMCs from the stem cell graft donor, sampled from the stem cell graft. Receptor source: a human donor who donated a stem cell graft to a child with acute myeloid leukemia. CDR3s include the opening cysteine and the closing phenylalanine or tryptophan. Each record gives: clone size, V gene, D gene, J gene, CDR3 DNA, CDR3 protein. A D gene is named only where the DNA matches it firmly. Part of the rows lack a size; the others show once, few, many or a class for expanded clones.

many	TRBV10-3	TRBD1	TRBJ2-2	TGTGCCATCAGTGAGTCGTTAGGCACAGGGGCCGGGGAGCTGTTTTTT	CAISESLGTGAGELFF
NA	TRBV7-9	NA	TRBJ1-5	TGTGCCAGCAGCTTAGAGAGTTATCAGCCCCAGCATTTT	CASSLESYQPQHF
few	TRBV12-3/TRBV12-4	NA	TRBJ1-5	TGTGCCAGCAGTTTTCAAAGGTGGGGTCAGCCCCAGCATTTT	CASSFQRWGQPQHF
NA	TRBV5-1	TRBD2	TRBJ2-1	TGCGCCAGCAGCTTACTAGCGGGGGCCCGAGGCAATGAGCAGTTCTTC	CASSLLAGARGNEQFF
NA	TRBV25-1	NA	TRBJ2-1	TGTGCCAGCAGTAAAACCGGGCCCTACAATGAGCAGTTCTTC	CASSKTGPYNEQFF
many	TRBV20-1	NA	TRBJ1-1	TGCAGTGCTAGAGATAGAGCGGGGGCAGGGCGAAGAGGAAAAGCTTTCTTT	CSARDRAGAGRRGKAFF
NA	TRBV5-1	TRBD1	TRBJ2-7	TGCGCCAGCAGCCCCGGACAGGAGCTACCCTACGAGCAGTACTTC	CASSPGQELPYEQYF
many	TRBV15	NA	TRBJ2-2	TGTGCCACCAGCGCCCCCTCCCATAACACCGGGGAGCTGTTTTTT	CATSAPSHNTGELFF
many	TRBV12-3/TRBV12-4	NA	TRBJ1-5	TGTGCCAGCCGAATCGTCGGACTGACTGATCAGCCCCAGCATTTT	CASRIVGLTDQPQHF
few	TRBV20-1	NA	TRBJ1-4	TGCAGTGCTACTCCGGGGTCTCAGGGGAAACTGTTTTTT	CSATPGSQGKLFF
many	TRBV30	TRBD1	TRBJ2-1	TGTGCCTCACAGGGGGCAACCTACAATGAGCAGTTCTTC	CASQGATYNEQFF
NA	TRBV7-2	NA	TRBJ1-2	TGTGCCAGCAGCTTAAAAGGGACGGACGGCGGGGTAGGTGGCTACACCTTC	CASSLKGTDGGVGGYTF
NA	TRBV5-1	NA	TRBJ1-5	TGCGCCAGCAGCCCTGTTTCAGGGGTCAATCAGCCCCAGCATTTT	CASSPVSGVNQPQHF
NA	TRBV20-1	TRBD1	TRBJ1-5	TGCAGTGCTCCGGACAGGGGGACGAGCAATCAGCCCCAGCATTTT	CSAPDRGTSNQPQHF
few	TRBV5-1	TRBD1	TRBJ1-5	TGCGCCAGCAGCTTGCTCGGGACAGATAGCAATCAGCCCCAGCATTTT	CASSLLGTDSNQPQHF
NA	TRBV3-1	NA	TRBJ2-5	TGTGCCAGCTGCCAAGATCGTCCGACGGTTGAGACCCAGTACTTC	CASCQDRPTVETQYF
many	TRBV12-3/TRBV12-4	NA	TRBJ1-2	TGTGCCAGCAGCTCCCTCAGACAGCCCTATGGCTACACCTTC	CASSSLRQPYGYTF
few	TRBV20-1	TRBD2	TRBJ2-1	TGCAGTGCTAGAGATTTCGCGCGGGGGGACAATGAGCAGTTCTTC	CSARDFARGDNEQFF
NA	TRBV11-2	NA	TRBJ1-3	TGTGCCAGCAGCTTAGGGGCAGAACTGACTGGAAACACCATATATTTT	CASSLGAELTGNTIYF
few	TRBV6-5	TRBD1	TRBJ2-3	TGTGCCAGCAGACCGGACAGGGGTACGCAGTATTTT	CASRPDRGTQYF
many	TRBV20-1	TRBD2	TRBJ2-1	TGCAGTGCTAGCCTAGCGGTTGAGCAGTTCTTC	CSASLAVEQFF
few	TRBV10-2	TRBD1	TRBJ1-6	TGCGCCAGCAGTGAGTCGACAGGGGGGAGTTCACCCCTCCACTTT	CASSESTGGSSPLHF
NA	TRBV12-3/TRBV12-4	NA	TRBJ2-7	TGTGCCAGCAGTTTAGCGCCGGGACAAGGTCTCCGCGAGCAGTACTTC	CASSLAPGQGLREQYF
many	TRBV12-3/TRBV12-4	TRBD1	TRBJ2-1	TGTGCCAGCAGTCTGGACAGGGTTGATAATGAGCAGTTCTTC	CASSLDRVDNEQFF
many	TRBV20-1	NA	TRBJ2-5	TGCAGTGCTAGAGGGGGGCAGGGTAGAGGAGAGACCCAGTACTTC	CSARGGQGRGETQYF
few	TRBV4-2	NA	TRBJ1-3	TGTGCCAGCAGCCAAGAACGGGGGCGAGACACCATATATTTT	CASSQERGRDTIYF
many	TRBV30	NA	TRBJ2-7	TGTGCCTGGAGCGGTCACCGCTCCTACGAGCAGTACTTC	CAWSGHRSYEQYF
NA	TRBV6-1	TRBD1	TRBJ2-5	TGTGCCAGCAGCCTCAAGGGACAGCCGCAAGAGACCCAGAACTTC	CASSLKGQPQETQNF
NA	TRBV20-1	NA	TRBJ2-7	TGCAGTGCTAGAGCGGACAACTACGAGCAGTACTTC	CSARADNYEQYF
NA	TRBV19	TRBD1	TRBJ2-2	TGTGCCAGTAGTATACCCCGGACAGGGGGCACCGGGGAGCTGTTTTTT	CASSIPRTGGTGELFF
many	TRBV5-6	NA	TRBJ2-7	TGTGCCAGCAGGCAGGCACAGAGCCCTTACGAGCAGTACTTC	CASRQAQSPYEQYF
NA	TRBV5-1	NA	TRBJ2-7	TGCGCCAGCAGCCCCGCCCGGGGGCAATCCTACGAGCAGTACTTC	CASSPARGQSYEQYF
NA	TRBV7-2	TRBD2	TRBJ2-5	TGTGCCAGCAGCTTAGATTGGCGGGGGAACCAAGAGACCCAGTACTTC	CASSLDWRGNQETQYF
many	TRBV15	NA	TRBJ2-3	TGTGCCACCAGCAGCAGGACAGAGAGCACAGATACGCAGTATTTT	CATSSRTESTDTQYF
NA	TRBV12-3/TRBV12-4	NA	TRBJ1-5	NA	CASSRAGQPQHF
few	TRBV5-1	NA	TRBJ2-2	TGCGCCAGCATCCTTGAGGAGGACACCGGGGAGCTGTTTTTT	CASILEEDTGELFF
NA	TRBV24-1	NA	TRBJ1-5	TGTGCCACCAGTGATTTATCCGATAATCAGCCCCAGCATTTT	CATSDLSDNQPQHF
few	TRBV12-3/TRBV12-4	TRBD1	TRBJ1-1	TGTGCCAGCAGTTCGACAGGGGGTGGGGGTGAAGCTTTCTTT	CASSSTGGGGEAFF
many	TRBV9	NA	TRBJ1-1	TGTGCCAGCAGCGCAGAACCCGGGATTAACACTGAAGCTTTCTTT	CASSAEPGINTEAFF
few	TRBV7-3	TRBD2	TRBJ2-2	TGTGCCAGCAGCTTAGCGGCGGGGACTACGAACACCGGGGAGCTGTTTTTT	CASSLAAGTTNTGELFF
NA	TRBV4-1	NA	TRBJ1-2	TGCGCCAGCAGCCAAGACCCGGGGGGCTACACCTTC	CASSQDPGGYTF
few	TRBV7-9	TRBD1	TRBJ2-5	TGTGCCAGCAGCTTATCTTGGGACAGTCAAGAGACCCAGTACTTC	CASSLSWDSQETQYF
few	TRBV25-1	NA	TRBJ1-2	TGTGCCAGCAGGCACCCCTTCGCCGGCTACACCTTC	CASRHPFAGYTF
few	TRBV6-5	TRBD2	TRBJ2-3	TGTGCCAGCAATCAACCCTGGGTAGCGGGGGCCGGCACAGATACGCAGTATTTT	CASNQPWVAGAGTDTQYF